These T cell receptor beta chains were read from a single sample in a study of T-cell reconstitution after alpha-beta-depleted transplantation in children. TCRdb redid the calling of the PCR reads with MiXCR, one entry per CDR3 protein. The data hold 420,000 or so distinct CDR3 sequences, with roughly 11% observed a single time. The sequenced sample was PBMCs from the stem cell graft donor, obtained from the stem cell graft. These receptors originate from a human donor who donated a stem cell graft to a child with acute myeloid leukemia. The CDR3 runs from the conserved cysteine through the conserved F or W. A D gene is named only where the DNA matches it firmly. Where a row states a size, it is once, few, many or the class of an expanded clone; other rows omit it.

J	size	length	D	V	DNA	CDR3
TRBJ2-5	many	14	-	TRBV7-2	TGTGCCAGCAGTTACCAGGGGTCGGGTGAGACCCAGTACTTC	CASSYQGSGETQYF
TRBJ1-4	few	14	TRBD1	TRBV5-1	TGCGCCAGCAGCATCCGGGACAGGGGCGAAAAACTGTTTTTT	CASSIRDRGEKLFF
TRBJ2-2	-	15	-	TRBV4-3	TGCGCCAGCAGCCAAGTACCACTTGGAACCGGGGAGCTGTTTTTT	CASSQVPLGTGELFF
TRBJ2-3	few	13	TRBD2	TRBV20-1	TGCAGTGCAAAACCACTAGCGGGTGATACGCAGTATTTT	CSAKPLAGDTQYF
TRBJ2-2	few	20	TRBD1	TRBV27	TGTGCCAGCAGTAGGGACAGGGGGGCGGTAGGGAGTTGGTTGGCCGGGGAGCTGTTTTTT	CASSRDRGAVGSWLAGELFF
TRBJ1-2	many	12	-	TRBV5-1	TGCGCCAGCAGCCCGGACAACGGGGGCTACACCTTC	CASSPDNGGYTF
TRBJ1-1	few	13	-	TRBV4-1	TGCGCCAGCAGCCAGTACTCTGGCACTGAAGCTTTCTTT	CASSQYSGTEAFF
TRBJ2-3	-	16	TRBD2	TRBV7-9	TGTGCCAGCAGAAGAGGACTAGCGGAGAGCACAGATACGCAGTATTTT	CASRRGLAESTDTQYF
TRBJ1-1	few	14	-	TRBV5-1	TGCGCCAGCAGCTTCGACAGGCAGATTACTGAAGCTTTCTTT	CASSFDRQITEAFF
TRBJ2-7	many	14	TRBD1	TRBV5-1	TGCGCCAGCAGCTTAAACCGGGACAGGGGAAAGCAGTACTTC	CASSLNRDRGKQYF
TRBJ2-1	few	14	TRBD1	TRBV10-3	TGTGCCATCAGAGGACAGGGAAGTGACAATGAGCAGTTCTTC	CAIRGQGSDNEQFF
TRBJ2-5	-	14	-	TRBV3-1	TGTGCCAGCAGCCAAGGCGTGCGCGGAGAGACCCAGTACTTC	CASSQGVRGETQYF
TRBJ1-1	few	14	-	TRBV4-2	TGTGCCAGCAGCCAAGATGTGGGAGACACTGAAGCTTTCTTT	CASSQDVGDTEAFF
TRBJ2-1	-	15	-	TRBV5-1	TGCGCCAGCAGCCTCTCAGGGGGGAGTGCGCCTGAGCAGTTCTTC	CASSLSGGSAPEQFF
TRBJ1-4	-	15	-	TRBV6-5	TGTGCCAGCAGTTACCGAGGAGGTCAAAGTGAAAAACTGTTTTTT	CASSYRGGQSEKLFF
TRBJ2-7	few	16	TRBD2	TRBV5-1	TGCGCCAGCAGCCCCCGGGCGAGCGGGGTATCCTACGAGCAGTACTTC	CASSPRASGVSYEQYF
TRBJ2-3	-	17	TRBD1	TRBV6-1	TGTGCCAGCAGTGAGTGGGAGACAGGGGGTCTGATAGATACGCAGTATTTT	CASSEWETGGLIDTQYF
TRBJ2-2	-	14	-	TRBV29-1	TGCAGCGTTTGGCTTAACACAGGGACCGGGGAGCTGTTTTTT	CSVWLNTGTGELFF
TRBJ2-5	-	11	-	TRBV6-1	TGTGCCATCCGACCGGAGGAGACCCAGTACTTC	CAIRPEETQYF
TRBJ2-1	few	14	TRBD2	TRBV27	TGTGCCAGCCACGGGACTAGCGGCTACAATGAGCAGTTCTTC	CASHGTSGYNEQFF
TRBJ2-2	-	12	-	TRBV3-1	TGTGCCAGCAGCCAAGTTGGCGGGGAGCTGTTTTTT	CASSQVGGELFF
TRBJ2-5	-	15	TRBD2	TRBV5-1	TGCGCCAGCAGCTTGTTCGGGGGGGGGCGAGAGACCCAGTACTTC	CASSLFGGGRETQYF
TRBJ1-2	few	15	-	TRBV20-1	TGCAGTGCCACCTACAGGGTGGGCCAGACCTATGGCTACACCTTC	CSATYRVGQTYGYTF
TRBJ1-1	many	14	TRBD1	TRBV5-1	TGCGCCAGCAGCAGGAGGGACAGGGCTCTTGAAGCTTTCTTT	CASSRRDRALEAFF
TRBJ2-1	-	10	-	TRBV7-3	TGTGCCAGCAGCGGACTTCGACAGTTCTTC	CASSGLRQFF
TRBJ2-3	-	15	-	TRBV7-6	TGTGCCAGCAGCTTAGCTTCGAGGGTCTCAGATACGCAGTATTTT	CASSLASRVSDTQYF
TRBJ2-5	-	15	-	TRBV27	TGTGCCAGCTCATTCTTACCGGGGTATCAAGAGACCCAGTACTTC	CASSFLPGYQETQYF
TRBJ2-4	few	15	-	TRBV28	TGTGCCAGCAGTCAGGGGGGACTAGCCAAAAACATTCAGTACTTC	CASSQGGLAKNIQYF
TRBJ2-7	few	14	TRBD1	TRBV10-3	TGTGCCATCAGTGTTGGCAGGGGGACCTACGAGCAGTACTTC	CAISVGRGTYEQYF
TRBJ2-5	few	15	-	TRBV12-3/TRBV12-4	TGTGCCAGCAGCCTGACAACTTACAAGCAAGAGACCCAGTACTTC	CASSLTTYKQETQYF
TRBJ1-1	-	16	TRBD1	TRBV6-5	TGTGCCAGCAGTTACTCCGGGACAGGGCCTTTTACTGAAGCTTTCTTT	CASSYSGTGPFTEAFF
TRBJ2-3	few	16	TRBD1	TRBV19	TGTGCCAGTAGTGTACAGGGGGCGGGTTTGACAGATACGCAGTATTTT	CASSVQGAGLTDTQYF
TRBJ1-2	few	12	-	TRBV29-1	TGCAGCGTTGAGCGCCAGTCCTATGGCTACACCTTC	CSVERQSYGYTF
TRBJ1-1	-	12	-	TRBV5-1	TGCGCCAGCAGTAAGGGAAACACTGAAGCTTTCTTT	CASSKGNTEAFF
TRBJ1-5	few	15	-	TRBV7-9	TGTGCCAGCAGTCGCGGGGCAGGGTACAATCAGCCCCAGCATTTT	CASSRGAGYNQPQHF
TRBJ2-5	-	15	-	TRBV7-9	TGTGCCAGCAGCGAAACAGGGTTTTATGTGGAGACCCAGTACTTC	CASSETGFYVETQYF
TRBJ2-3	few	16	TRBD1	TRBV9	TGTGCCAGCAGCCCACCCGGGACAGGGGCGACAGATACGCAGTATTTT	CASSPPGTGATDTQYF
TRBJ1-6	few	12	-	TRBV3-1	TGTGCCAGCAGCCAATTGGGTTCACCCCTCCACTTT	CASSQLGSPLHF
TRBJ2-1	-	16	TRBD2	TRBV9	TGTGCCAGCAGCCCCCCCCCAGCGGGGGTCGGCGATGAGCAGTTCTTC	CASSPPPAGVGDEQFF
TRBJ2-5	many	16	TRBD2	TRBV20-1	TGCAGTGCTAGATCGTGGGGGGGGATAAGTCAAGAGACCCAGTACTTC	CSARSWGGISQETQYF
TRBJ2-5	many	11	-	TRBV6-5	TGTGCCAGCAGCGGGGCGGGGACCCAGTACTTC	CASSGAGTQYF
TRBJ2-3	many	13	-	TRBV20-1	TGCAGTGCCTCGGGACTTTCCACAGATACGCAGTATTTT	CSASGLSTDTQYF
TRBJ1-5	-	16	-	TRBV12-3/TRBV12-4	TGTGCCAGCAGTTTAGAGGTTCCAGGGATAAATCAGCCCCAGCATTTT	CASSLEVPGINQPQHF
TRBJ2-1	many	14	-	TRBV7-2	TGTGCCAGCAGCTTAGTGGCAGGGAGGAATGAGCAGTTCTTC	CASSLVAGRNEQFF
TRBJ1-2	-	15	-	TRBV4-2	TGTGCCAGCAGCCAAGATGGGGGGGCCGACTATGGCTACACCTTC	CASSQDGGADYGYTF
TRBJ1-5	-	18	-	TRBV11-2	TGTGCCAGCAGCCTCCTTCCTCCCCGGACAGAAACGCATCAGCCCCAGCATTTT	CASSLLPPRTETHQPQHF
TRBJ2-5	few	14	-	TRBV15	TGTGCCACTAGCGCGGCGGGCCTTCAAGAGACCCAGTACTTC	CATSAAGLQETQYF
TRBJ2-3	-	18	TRBD2	TRBV29-1	TGCAGCGTTCTAAGAGGACTAGCGGGCCCAGGGGCCACAGATACGCAGTATTTT	CSVLRGLAGPGATDTQYF
TRBJ2-5	few	13	TRBD1	TRBV20-1	TGCAGTGCAGACAGGGGGAAACGAGAGACCCAGTACTTC	CSADRGKRETQYF